The 26 T cell receptor beta chains reported below all come from one sample, sequenced in a study of blood T cell repertoires in COVID-19. Data came from immunoSEQ multiplex PCR; TCRdb stores just in-frame clones and leaves some out. The repertoire consists of over 200,000 clones, with about nine tenths occurring once and the leading ten covering over 2%. Input material: peripheral blood. The receptors were gathered from a young man who had recovered from COVID-19.

CDR3 region: CASTPGRASEKLFF. The CDR3 coding sequence is TGTGCCAGCACCCCAGGGAGGGCAAGTGAAAAACTGTTTTTT. The chain couples TRBV16 to TRBJ1-4; D may be TRBD1 (5 bases). Trimming took off 7 bases at V and 7 bases at J, with 16 bases between the two ends. Germline V gives CDR1 KGHSY, CDR2 FQNENV. The CDR3 consists of 14 residues.

V is TRBV6-1 and J is TRBJ1-1; 9 positions agree with TRBD1. The V and J ends lost 0 bases and 1 base, in that order; junction bases with no gene match: 3. The CDR3 loop spans 16 amino acids. In germline, CDR1 is MNHNS, CDR2 SASEGT. CDR3 nucleotide sequence: TGTGCCAGCAGTGAAGCGGGACAGGGCAGGAACACTGAAGCTTTCTTT. This codes for CASSEAGQGRNTEAFF.

The chain links TRBV25-1 to TRBJ1-2; 7 nucleotides line up with TRBD1. The germline CDR1 and CDR2 sequences are MGHDK and SYGVNS. This CDR3 region has 16 residues. V trimming: 4 bases; J trimming: 4 bases; junction bases outside the gene matches: 12. The CDR3 DNA follows: TGTGCCAGCAGTGTCACTCTAGGGACAGCTGCCTATGGCTACACCTTC. It specifies CASSVTLGTAAYGYTF.

The rearrangement joins TRBV4-1 to TRBJ1-5; D gene ambiguous. The CDR3 is 15 residues long. V was cut by 3 bases and J by 4 bases, with 13 bases left in between. CDR1 MGHRA and CDR2 YSYEKL come from the germline V gene. CDR3 region: CASSHPDGVNQPQHF. In DNA form, the CDR3 reads TGCGCCAGCAGCCACCCGGACGGGGTGAATCAGCCCCAGCATTTT.

This sequence joins TRBV3-1 (or the pseudogene TRBV3-2) and TRBJ1-1; perhaps TRBD1 as D (6 bases). Trimming left V 5 bases short and J 1 base short, with 8 bases between. The CDR3 has 13 amino acids. CDR1 is LGHDT, CDR2 YNNKEL, per germline (reference sequence). This CDR3 is CASSAQGNTEAFF. In nucleotides, the CDR3 is TGTGCCAGCAGCGCACAGGGGAACACTGAAGCTTTCTTT.

The chain couples TRBV6-5 to TRBJ2-2, with 7 bases matching TRBD1. The germline gives CDR1 MNHEY, CDR2 SVGAGI. After removal of 8 bases from V and 1 base from J, the junction contained 4 bases not matched to a gene. The length of the CDR3 is 14 residues. The CDR3 nucleotides are TGTGCCAGCTCTCGACAGGGGAACACCGGGGAGCTGTTTTTT. It yields the protein CASSRQGNTGELFF.

The V and J genes are TRBV6-5 and TRBJ1-1, with 8 bases matching TRBD1. The CDR3 extends over 13 amino acids. Trimming at V came to 5 bases and at J to 4 bases, leaving 3 bases not matched to a gene. Per germline, CDR1 MNHEY and CDR2 SVGAGI. The CDR3 spells CASSHRGSTEAFF. DNA of the CDR3: TGTGCCAGCAGTCACAGGGGGAGCACTGAAGCTTTCTTT.

This sequence joins TRBV7-6 and TRBJ2-7; 7 bases match TRBD1. After removal of 1 base from V and 0 bases from J, the junction contained 3 bases not matched to a gene. The CDR3 is 15 residues long. The germline V gene has CDR1 SGHVS and CDR2 FNYEAQ. CDR3 residues: CASSLGGQTSYEQYF. The DNA for the CDR3 is TGTGCCAGCAGCTTAGGGGGACAGACCTCCTACGAGCAGTACTTC. The variable domain in full, completed from reference TRBV7-6 and TRBJ2-7, reads GAGVSQSPRYKVTKRGQDVALRCDPISGHVSLYWYRQALGQGPEFLTYFNYEAQQDKSGLPNDRFSAERPEGSISTLTIQRTEQRDSAMYRCASSLGGQTSYEQYFGPGTRLTVT.

This sequence joins TRBV7-2 and TRBJ1-2; 7 positions agree with TRBD1. Germline trimming cut 3 bases from V and 3 bases from J; bases unmatched to any gene: 4. The CDR3 totals 14 residues. CDR1 and CDR2 (germline): SGHTA, FQGNSA. DNA for the CDR3: TGTGCCAGCAGCTTCCCCCAGGGGGACTATGGCTACACCTTC. Its translation: CASSFPQGDYGYTF.

CDR3: CASSQDGVWQNSPLHF. As DNA, the CDR3 is TGTGCCAGCAGCCAAGACGGGGTATGGCAGAATTCACCCCTCCACTTT. The rearrangement links TRBV14 to TRBJ1-6, with D uncertain. The CDR3 runs to 16 residues. Germline CDR1 is SGHDN and CDR2 is FVKESK. Trimming shortened V by 0 bases and J by 7 bases, and 13 bases separated the two germline ends.

The chain recombines TRBV6-5 with TRBJ2-1; TRBD2 agrees at 7 bases. This CDR3 has 16 residues. Germline CDR1 is MNHEY and CDR2 is SVGAGI. After removal of 4 bases from V and 3 bases from J, the junction contained 9 bases not matched to a gene. The CDR3 reads CASSSVTSSHYNEQFF. CDR3 bases: TGTGCCAGCAGTTCCGTGACTAGCTCGCACTACAATGAGCAGTTCTTC.

To note about this clone: In this CDR3 the conserved last residue, phenylalanine or tryptophan, is missing, so a read error is likely. Because the CDR3's place on the DNA is in doubt, the DNA is left out and the CDR3 is given as listed by TCRdb. J is TRBJ2-3 and V is TRBV9; TRBD1 is the table's D call and was not checked against the DNA. Per the germline V gene, CDR1 is SGDLS and CDR2 is YYNGEE. The CDR3 has 14 residues if both end residues are counted. This CDR3 is CASSVDLGTSPTYL.

This chain links TRBV25-1 with TRBJ2-1, with a tentative D call TRBD1 (5 bases). This CDR3 contains 16 residues. Trimming took 4 bases from V and 4 from J, leaving 17 bases between them. Germline V CDR1 and CDR2: MGHDK, SYGVNS. The CDR3 loop reads CASSASTGAAYNEQFF. The CDR3 coding sequence is TGTGCCAGCAGTGCAAGCACAGGCGCCGCGTACAATGAGCAGTTCTTC.

The chain couples TRBV13 to TRBJ2-5, with D perhaps matching TRBD2 (6 bases). The CDR3 spans 15 residues. The V end was cut by 4 bases, the J end by 4 bases, with 16 bases between. In germline, CDR1 is PRHDT, CDR2 FYEKMQ (reference sequence). As DNA, the CDR3 is TGTGCCAGCAGCTCAAGACTAGTCTTTGGAGAGACCCAGTACTTC. Its translation: CASSSRLVFGETQYF. Filled out from reference TRBV13 and TRBJ2-5, the complete variable domain reads AAGVIQSPRHLIKEKRETATLKCYPIPRHDTVYWYQQGPGQDPQFLISFYEKMQSDKGSIPDRFSAQQFSDYHSELNMSSLELGDSALYFCASSSRLVFGETQYFGPGTRLLVL.

This clone was found many times. V and J are TRBV7-9 and TRBJ1-5; the match to TRBD1 covers 8 bases. V shed 3 bases and J 5 bases; nucleotides not matched to a gene: 6. Germline-derived CDR1 and CDR2 are SEHNR and FQNEAQ (reference sequence). The CDR3 length is 15 residues. DNA of the CDR3: TGTGCCAGCAGCTTCGACACAGGGGGTTATCAGCCCCAGCATTTT. Protein product: CASSFDTGGYQPQHF.

The rearrangement joins TRBV4-1 to TRBJ2-2, with 10 bases identical to TRBD1. V shed 2 bases and J 4 bases; nucleotides not matched to a gene: 4. This CDR3 has 16 residues. The germline CDR1 and CDR2 sequences are MGHRA and YSYEKL. CDR3 in DNA: TGCGCCAGCAGCCAATCAGACAGGGGGCCCACCGGGGAGCTGTTTTTT. Translating gives CASSQSDRGPTGELFF.

The genes are TRBV7-8 and TRBJ2-2; weak D call: TRBD1 (5 bases). Germline V gene lookup returns CDR1 SGHVS and CDR2 FQNEAQ. Trimming took off 4 bases at V and 0 bases at J, with 18 bases between the two ends. This CDR3 comprises 18 residues. The chain's CDR3 is CASSYTFDSRTNTGELFF. For the CDR3, the DNA is TGTGCCAGCAGCTACACCTTTGACAGCCGTACGAACACCGGGGAGCTGTTTTTT.

The chain carries TRBV3-1 (or the pseudogene TRBV3-2) and TRBJ2-3; D remains ambiguous. From germline, CDR1 is LGHDT and CDR2 YNNKEL (reference sequence). The CDR3 totals 14 residues. Trimming left V 6 bases short and J 0 bases short, with 10 bases between. CDR3 residues: CASREWASTDTQYF. The CDR3 DNA reads TGTGCCAGCAGGGAATGGGCTAGCACAGATACGCAGTATTTT.

The chain uses TRBV12-5 and TRBJ1-4, with 8 positions matching TRBD1. V lost 3 bases to trimming and J lost 5 bases; unmatched junction nucleotides: 11. Germline assignment: CDR1 LGHNT and CDR2 FRNRAP. The CDR3 is 17 amino acids. The CDR3 loop is CASGFQQGVNVNEKLFF. In DNA, the CDR3 is TGTGCTAGTGGTTTCCAACAGGGGGTGAATGTAAATGAAAAACTGTTTTTT.

V and J are TRBV7-8 and TRBJ2-5; D possibly corresponds to TRBD2 (5 bases). Germline V gene data show CDR1 as SGHVS and CDR2 as FQNEAQ. Trimming left V 2 bases short and J 3 bases short, with 16 bases between. This CDR3 is 16 amino acids long. The CDR3 loop is CASSLKVTAREETQYF. CDR3 nucleotide sequence: TGTGCCAGCAGCTTAAAGGTTACGGCGAGGGAAGAGACCCAGTACTTC.

The chain has TRBV5-8 and TRBJ2-2; no firm D call. V was shortened by 9 bases and J by 4 bases, with 16 bases between the two germline ends. CDR1 is SGHTS and CDR2 is YDEGEE in the germline V gene. There are 14 residues in the CDR3. In nucleotides, the CDR3 is TGTGCCACCAAAACCCAACTTGGCACCGGGGAGCTGTTTTTT. Protein sequence: CATKTQLGTGELFF.

The V and J genes are TRBV7-2 and TRBJ2-5; 10 bases align to TRBD2. V lost 5 bases, J lost 4 bases, and 7 bases stayed unmatched. The germline V gene has CDR1 SGHTA and CDR2 FQGNSA. This CDR3 has 15 residues. CDR3 amino acids: CASSLSGGARETQYF. The CDR3 nucleotides are TGTGCCAGCAGCCTGAGCGGGGGGGCTAGAGAGACCCAGTACTTC.

This clone was detected only once. The chain has TRBV7-9 and TRBJ1-1; 8 bases map to TRBD1. Per germline, CDR1 SEHNR and CDR2 FQNEAQ (reference sequence). The V gene end was trimmed by 7 bases and the J gene end by 0 bases; junction bases not matched to a gene: 10. The CDR3 has 16 residues. The CDR3 sequence is CASNPPPGGLNTEAFF. In nucleotides, the CDR3 is TGTGCCAGCAATCCTCCGCCAGGGGGCCTGAACACTGAAGCTTTCTTT.

V and J are TRBV19 and TRBJ1-1; D remains ambiguous. The CDR3 contains 17 residues. Germline V gene sequence: CDR1 LNHDA, CDR2 SQIVND (reference sequence). V lost 4 bases and J lost 0, with 18 bases in between. CDR3 sequence: CASSTARVPVVNTEAFF. DNA for the CDR3: TGTGCCAGTAGTACGGCGCGGGTTCCCGTCGTGAACACTGAAGCTTTCTTT. Based on the CDR3 plus reference TRBV19 and TRBJ1-1, the full variable domain is DGGITQSPKYLFRKEGQNVTLSCEQNLNHDAMYWYRQDPGQGLRLIYYSQIVNDFQKGDIAEGYSVSREKKESFPLTVTSAQKNPTAFYLCASSTARVPVVNTEAFFGQGTRLTVV.

J is TRBJ2-5 and V is TRBV2, with D perhaps matching TRBD2 (5 bases). The length of the CDR3 is 12 residues. Germline V CDR1 and CDR2: SNHLY, FYNNEI. V lost 8 bases and J 5 bases, leaving 12 bases between the germline ends. The DNA for the CDR3 is TGTGCCAGCGGAGAGGGCCGGGAGACCCAGTACTTC. Translated: CASGEGRETQYF.

V gene TRBV10-1 combines with J gene TRBJ2-7, with TRBD1 as a possible D gene (6 bases). Trimming took 0 bases from V and 4 from J, leaving 13 bases between them. The CDR3 runs 15 residues. Per germline, CDR1 WNHNN and CDR2 SYGVQD (reference sequence). CDR3 nucleotides: TGCGCCAGCAGTGAGTCGACCGGGACAAGGTACGAGCAGTACTTC. Its translation: CASSESTGTRYEQYF.